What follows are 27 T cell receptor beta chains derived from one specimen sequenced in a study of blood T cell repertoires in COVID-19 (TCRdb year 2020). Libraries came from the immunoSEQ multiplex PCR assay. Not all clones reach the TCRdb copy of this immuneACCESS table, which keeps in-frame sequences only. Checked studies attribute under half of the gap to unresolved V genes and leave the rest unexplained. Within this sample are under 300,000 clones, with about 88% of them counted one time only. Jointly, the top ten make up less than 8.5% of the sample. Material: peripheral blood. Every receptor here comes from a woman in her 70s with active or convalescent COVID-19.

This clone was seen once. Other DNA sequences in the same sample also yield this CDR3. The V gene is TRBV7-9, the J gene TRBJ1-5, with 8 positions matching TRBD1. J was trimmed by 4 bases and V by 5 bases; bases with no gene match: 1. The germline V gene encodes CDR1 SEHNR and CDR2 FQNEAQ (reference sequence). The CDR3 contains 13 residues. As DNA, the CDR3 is TGTGCCAGCAGCCGACAGGGGAATCAGCCCCAGCATTTT. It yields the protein CASSRQGNQPQHF.

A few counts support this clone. The CDR3: CASRQGNNQPQHF. CDR3 nucleotides: TGTGCCAGCAGACAGGGGAATAATCAGCCCCAGCATTTT. The chain carries TRBV7-2 and TRBJ1-5; 7 bases match TRBD1. The CDR3 is 13 amino acids. CDR1 SGHTA and CDR2 FQGNSA come from the germline V gene. V shed 6 bases, J shed 4 bases, and the junction held 3 bases outside the gene matches. The whole variable domain, filled in from reference TRBV7-2 and TRBJ1-5, reads GAGVSQSPSNKVTEKGKDVELRCDPISGHTALYWYRQSLGQGLEFLIYFQGNSAPDKSGLPSDRFSAERTGGSVSTLTIQRTQQEDSAVYLCASRQGNNQPQHFGDGTRLSIL.

CDR3 residues: CASTTIAGQGFNEQFF. CDR3 nucleotides: TGTGCCAGCACTACAATAGCGGGACAGGGGTTTAATGAGCAGTTCTTC. This chain uses TRBV6-4 with TRBJ2-1; the match to TRBD1 covers 10 bases. Germline values: CDR1 MRHNA, CDR2 SNTAGT. The V segment lost 7 bases and the J segment 7 bases; nucleotides outside the gene matches: 13. The length of the CDR3 is 16 residues.

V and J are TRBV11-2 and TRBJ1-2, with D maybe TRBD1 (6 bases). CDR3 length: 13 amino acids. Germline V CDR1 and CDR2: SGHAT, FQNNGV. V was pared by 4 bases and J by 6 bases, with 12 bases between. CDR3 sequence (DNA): TGTGCCAGCAGCTCACAAGGGGGAAATGGCTACACCTTC. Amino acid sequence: CASSSQGGNGYTF.

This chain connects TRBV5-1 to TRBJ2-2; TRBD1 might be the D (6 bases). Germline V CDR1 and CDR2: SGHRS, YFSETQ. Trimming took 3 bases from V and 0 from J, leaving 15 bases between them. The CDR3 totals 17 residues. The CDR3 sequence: CASSSPKDSANTGELFF. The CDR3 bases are TGCGCCAGCAGCTCGCCGAAGGACAGCGCGAACACCGGGGAGCTGTTTTTT.

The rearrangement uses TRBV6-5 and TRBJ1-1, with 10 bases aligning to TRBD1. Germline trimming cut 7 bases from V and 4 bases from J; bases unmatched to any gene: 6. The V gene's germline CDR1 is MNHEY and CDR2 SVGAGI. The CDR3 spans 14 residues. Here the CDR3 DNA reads TGTGCCAGCACCACTCGGACAGGGGGCACTGAAGCTTTCTTT. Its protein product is CASTTRTGGTEAFF.

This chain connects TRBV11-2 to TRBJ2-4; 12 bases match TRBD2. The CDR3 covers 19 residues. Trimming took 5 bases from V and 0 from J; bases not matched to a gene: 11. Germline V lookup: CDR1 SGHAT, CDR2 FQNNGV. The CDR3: CASSLTFRLAGEAKNIQYF. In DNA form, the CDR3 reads TGTGCCAGCAGCCTCACTTTTCGACTAGCGGGGGAAGCCAAAAACATTCAGTACTTC.

The CDR3 DNA is TGTGCCAGCAGCCAAGGCAGGGATCAAGCTGAAGCTTTCTTT. Translation gives CASSQGRDQAEAFF. The J gene is TRBJ1-1, the V gene TRBV3-1 (or the pseudogene TRBV3-2); D is possibly TRBD1 (5 bases). V was shortened by 1 base and J by 6 bases, with 12 bases between the two germline ends. This CDR3 is 14 amino acids long. Germline values: CDR1 LGHDT, CDR2 YNNKEL (reference sequence).

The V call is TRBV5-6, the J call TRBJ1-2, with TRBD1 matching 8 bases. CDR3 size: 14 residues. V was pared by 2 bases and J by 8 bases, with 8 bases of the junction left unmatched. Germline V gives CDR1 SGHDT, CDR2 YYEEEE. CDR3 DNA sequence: TGTGCCAGCAGCTTTGGCAGGGGGCGTGGAGGCTACACCTTC. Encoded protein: CASSFGRGRGGYTF.

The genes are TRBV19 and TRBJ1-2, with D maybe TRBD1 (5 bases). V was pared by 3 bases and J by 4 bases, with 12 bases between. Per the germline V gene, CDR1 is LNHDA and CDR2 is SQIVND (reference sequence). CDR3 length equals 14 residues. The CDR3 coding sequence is TGTGCCAGTAGTATCGCGGGGGGGACCTATGGCTACACCTTC. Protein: CASSIAGGTYGYTF.

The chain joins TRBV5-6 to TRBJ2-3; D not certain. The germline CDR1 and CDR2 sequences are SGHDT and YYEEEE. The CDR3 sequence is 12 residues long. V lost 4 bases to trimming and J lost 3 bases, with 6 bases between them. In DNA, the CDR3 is TGTGCCAGCAGCCTTACAACAGATACGCAGTATTTT. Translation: CASSLTTDTQYF.

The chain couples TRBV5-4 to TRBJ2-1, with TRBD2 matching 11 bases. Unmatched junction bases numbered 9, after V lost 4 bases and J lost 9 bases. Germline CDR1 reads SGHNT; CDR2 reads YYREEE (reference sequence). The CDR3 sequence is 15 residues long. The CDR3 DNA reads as TGTGCCAGCAGCAACTTAGCGGGGGGGAGACCTGAGCAGTTCTTC. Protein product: CASSNLAGGRPEQFF. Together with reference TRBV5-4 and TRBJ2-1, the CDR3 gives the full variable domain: ETGVTQSPTHLIKTRGQQVTLRCSSQSGHNTVSWYQQALGQGPQFIFQYYREEENGRGNFPPRFSGLQFPNYSSELNVNALELDDSALYLCASSNLAGGRPEQFFGPGTRLTVL.

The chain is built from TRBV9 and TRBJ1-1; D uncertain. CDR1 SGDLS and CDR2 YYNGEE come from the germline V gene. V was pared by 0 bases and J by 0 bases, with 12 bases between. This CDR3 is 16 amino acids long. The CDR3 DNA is TGTGCCAGCAGCGTAGGTCCTGTGACTATGAACACTGAAGCTTTCTTT. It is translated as CASSVGPVTMNTEAFF.

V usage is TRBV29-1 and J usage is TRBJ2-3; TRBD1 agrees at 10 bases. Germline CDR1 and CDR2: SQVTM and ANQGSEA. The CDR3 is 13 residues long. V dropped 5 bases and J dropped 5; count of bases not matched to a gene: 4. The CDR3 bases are TGCAGCGTTCGACAGGGGGCGAAAGATACGCAGTATTTT. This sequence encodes CSVRQGAKDTQYF.

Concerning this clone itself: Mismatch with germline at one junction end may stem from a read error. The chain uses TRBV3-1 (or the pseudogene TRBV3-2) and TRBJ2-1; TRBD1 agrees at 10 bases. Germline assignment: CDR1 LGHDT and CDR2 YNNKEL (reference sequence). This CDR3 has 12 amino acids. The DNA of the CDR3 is TGTGCCAGCAGCCAACCGAAAGGACAGGGGGTCTTC. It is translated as CASSQPKGQGVF.

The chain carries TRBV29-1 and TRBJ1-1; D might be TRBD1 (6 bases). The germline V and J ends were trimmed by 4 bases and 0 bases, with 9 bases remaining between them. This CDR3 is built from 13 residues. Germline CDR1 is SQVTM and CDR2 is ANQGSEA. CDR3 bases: TGCAGCGTTGGAAGGGGGATGAACACTGAAGCTTTCTTT. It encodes CSVGRGMNTEAFF.

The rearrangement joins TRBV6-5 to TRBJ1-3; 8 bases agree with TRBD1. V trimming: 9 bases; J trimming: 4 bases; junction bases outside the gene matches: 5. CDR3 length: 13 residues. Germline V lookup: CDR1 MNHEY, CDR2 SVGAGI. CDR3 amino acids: CASLQGGGNTIYF. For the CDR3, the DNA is TGTGCCAGTTTACAGGGGGGAGGAAACACCATATATTTT.

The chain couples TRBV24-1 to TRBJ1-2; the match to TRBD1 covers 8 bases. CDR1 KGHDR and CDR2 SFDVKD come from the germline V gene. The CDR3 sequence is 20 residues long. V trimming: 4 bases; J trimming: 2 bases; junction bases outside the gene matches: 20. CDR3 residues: CATSDRITTTGDRANYGYTF. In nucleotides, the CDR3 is TGTGCCACCAGTGACCGAATAACTACGACAGGGGATCGAGCCAACTATGGCTACACCTTC.

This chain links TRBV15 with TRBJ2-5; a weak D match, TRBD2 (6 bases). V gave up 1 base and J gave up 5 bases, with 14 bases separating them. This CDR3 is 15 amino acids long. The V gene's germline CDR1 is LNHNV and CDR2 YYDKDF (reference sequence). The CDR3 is CATSRAGDLRETQYF. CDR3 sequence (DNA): TGTGCCACCAGCAGAGCCGGGGACTTGAGGGAGACCCAGTACTTC.

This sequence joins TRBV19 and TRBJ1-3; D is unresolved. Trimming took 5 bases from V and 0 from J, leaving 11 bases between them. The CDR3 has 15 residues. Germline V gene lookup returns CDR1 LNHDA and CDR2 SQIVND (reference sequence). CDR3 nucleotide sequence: TGTGCCAGTAGTTTACAGCTCGTCTCTGGAAACACCATATATTTT. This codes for CASSLQLVSGNTIYF.

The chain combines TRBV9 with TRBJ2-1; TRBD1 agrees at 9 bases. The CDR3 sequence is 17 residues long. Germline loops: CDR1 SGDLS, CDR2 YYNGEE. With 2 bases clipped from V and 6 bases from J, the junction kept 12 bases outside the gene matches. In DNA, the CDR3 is TGTGCCAGCAGCGTGCGAGGGGACAGGGTGGGTTCCAATGAGCAGTTCTTC. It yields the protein CASSVRGDRVGSNEQFF.

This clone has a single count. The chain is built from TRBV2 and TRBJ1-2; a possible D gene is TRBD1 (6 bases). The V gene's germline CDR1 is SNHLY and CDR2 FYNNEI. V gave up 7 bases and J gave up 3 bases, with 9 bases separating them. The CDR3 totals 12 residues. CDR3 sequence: CASIRGYYGYTF. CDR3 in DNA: TGTGCCAGCATCAGGGGTTACTATGGCTACACCTTC. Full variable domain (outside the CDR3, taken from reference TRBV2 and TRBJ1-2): EPEVTQTPSHQVTQMGQEVILRCVPISNHLYFYWYRQILGQKVEFLVSFYNNEISEKSEIFDDQFSVERPDGSNFTLKIRSTKLEDSAMYFCASIRGYYGYTFGSGTRLTVV.

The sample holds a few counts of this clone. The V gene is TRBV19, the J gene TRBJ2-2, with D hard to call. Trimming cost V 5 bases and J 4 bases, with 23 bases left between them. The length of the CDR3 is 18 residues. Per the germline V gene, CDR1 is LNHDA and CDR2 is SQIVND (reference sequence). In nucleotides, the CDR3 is TGTGCCAGTAGTCCCCTTAGCTCCCAGACCCGAGGCACCGGGGAGCTGTTTTTT. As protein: CASSPLSSQTRGTGELFF.

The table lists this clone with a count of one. This CDR3 reads CASSEWPYEQYF. CDR3 coding DNA: TGTGCCAGCAGTGAGTGGCCCTACGAGCAGTACTTC. This rearrangement joins TRBV6-1 to TRBJ2-7; D not certain. CDR3 length: 12 residues. V lost 3 bases and J lost 2, with 5 bases in between. Germline V gene sequence: CDR1 MNHNS, CDR2 SASEGT.

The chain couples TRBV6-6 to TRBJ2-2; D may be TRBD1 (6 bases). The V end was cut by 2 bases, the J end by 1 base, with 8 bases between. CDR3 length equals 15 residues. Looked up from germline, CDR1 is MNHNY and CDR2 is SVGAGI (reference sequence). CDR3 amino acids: CASSYPGQNTGELFF. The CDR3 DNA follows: TGTGCCAGCAGTTACCCGGGACAGAACACCGGGGAGCTGTTTTTT.

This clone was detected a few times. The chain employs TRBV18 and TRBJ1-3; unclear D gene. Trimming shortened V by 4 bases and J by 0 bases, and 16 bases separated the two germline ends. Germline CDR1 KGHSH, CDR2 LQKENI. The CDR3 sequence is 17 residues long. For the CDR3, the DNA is TGTGCCAGCTCACGAAACAGCGGAGATAGCTCTGGAAACACCATATATTTT. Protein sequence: CASSRNSGDSSGNTIYF.

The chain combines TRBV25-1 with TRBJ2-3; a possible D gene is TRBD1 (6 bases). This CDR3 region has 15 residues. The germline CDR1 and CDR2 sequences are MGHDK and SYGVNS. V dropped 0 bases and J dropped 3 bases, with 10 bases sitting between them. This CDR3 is CASSEYGQRTDTQYF. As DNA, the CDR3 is TGTGCCAGCAGTGAATACGGACAGAGGACAGATACGCAGTATTTT.